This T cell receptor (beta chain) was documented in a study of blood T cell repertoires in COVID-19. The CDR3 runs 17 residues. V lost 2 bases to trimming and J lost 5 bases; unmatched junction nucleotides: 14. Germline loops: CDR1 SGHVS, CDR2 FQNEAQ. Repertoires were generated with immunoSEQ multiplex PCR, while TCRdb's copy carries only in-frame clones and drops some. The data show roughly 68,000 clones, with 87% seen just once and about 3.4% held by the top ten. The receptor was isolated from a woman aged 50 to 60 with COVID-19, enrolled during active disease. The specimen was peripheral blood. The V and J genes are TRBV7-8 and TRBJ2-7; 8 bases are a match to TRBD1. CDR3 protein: CASSLSRSQGANHEQYF. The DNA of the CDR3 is TGTGCCAGCAGCTTAAGCCGCTCCCAGGGGGCGAACCACGAGCAGTACTTC.